The 29 T cell receptor beta chains presented below share a single source sample, sequenced in a study of radiation and T cells in renal cell carcinoma. Time point in this sample: blood 4 weeks post-SBRT, at nephrectomy. Specified treatment: 15 Gy SBRT to primary tumor, nephrectomy 4 weeks later. Using immunoSEQ multiplex PCR, the repertoire was profiled, and TCRdb retains in-frame clones only, with some absent. The sample lists fewer than 80,000 clones; less than 90% were seen once. Source: blood, taken from a patient whose treatment included radiotherapy and nephrectomy. These receptors came from a woman aged 60-70 years with renal cell carcinoma.

The rearrangement joins TRBV7-2 to TRBJ2-1; TRBD1 matches 7 bases. Germline loops: CDR1 SGHTA, CDR2 FQGNSA. This CDR3 has 15 residues. The V segment lost 6 bases and the J segment 0 bases; nucleotides outside the gene matches: 5. The CDR3 loop reads CASSWTGTSYNEQFF. CDR3 sequence (DNA): TGTGCCAGCAGTTGGACAGGTACCTCCTACAATGAGCAGTTCTTC. The full variable domain, with the rest looked up from reference TRBV7-2 and TRBJ2-1, is GAGVSQSPSNKVTEKGKDVELRCDPISGHTALYWYRQSLGQGLEFLIYFQGNSAPDKSGLPSDRFSAERTGGSVSTLTIQRTQQEDSAVYLCASSWTGTSYNEQFFGPGTRLTVL.

The V and J genes are TRBV18 and TRBJ1-4; D is unclear. The CDR3 loop spans 13 amino acids. In germline, CDR1 is KGHSH, CDR2 LQKENI. V shed 6 bases and J shed 5 bases, with 10 bases lying between them. The CDR3 region is CASSAQRNEKLFF. CDR3 in DNA: TGTGCCAGCTCGGCCCAGAGGAATGAAAAACTGTTTTTT.

J is TRBJ2-1 and V is TRBV20-1; D remains ambiguous. This CDR3 contains 10 residues. The V gene lost 7 bases and the J gene lost 4 bases, with 5 bases spanning the gap. Germline CDR1 DFQATT, CDR2 SNEGSKA (reference sequence). The chain's CDR3 is CSVRYNEQFF. The CDR3 DNA is TGCAGTGTAAGGTACAATGAGCAGTTCTTC.

This rearrangement joins TRBV5-1 to TRBJ1-1, with D maybe TRBD1 (6 bases). Germline CDR1 reads SGHRS; CDR2 reads YFSETQ. The V gene lost 3 bases and the J gene lost 6 bases, with 18 bases spanning the gap. CDR3 length equals 15 residues. The CDR3 loop is CASSSYTRGVAEAFF. CDR3 coding DNA: TGCGCCAGCAGCTCGTACACCAGGGGTGTCGCTGAAGCTTTCTTT. The complete variable domain, with remaining parts taken from reference TRBV5-1 and TRBJ1-1, reads KAGVTQTPRYLIKTRGQQVTLSCSPISGHRSVSWYQQTPGQGLQFLFEYFSETQRNKGNFPGRFSGRQFSNSRSEMNVSTLELGDSALYLCASSSYTRGVAEAFFGQGTRLTVV.

The rearrangement links TRBV19 to TRBJ1-5; 11 bases are shared with TRBD1. Germline values: CDR1 LNHDA, CDR2 SQIVND (reference sequence). V shed 5 bases, J shed 4 bases, and the junction held 4 bases outside the gene matches. This CDR3 region has 15 residues. The CDR3 sequence: CASSGDRGFNQPQHF. As DNA, the CDR3 is TGTGCCAGTAGTGGGGACAGGGGGTTTAATCAGCCCCAGCATTTT.

CDR3 in DNA: TGTGCCAGCACCAGCTCGGCAACTAATGAAAAACTGTTTTTT. Translating it yields CASTSSATNEKLFF. The chain carries TRBV28 and TRBJ1-4; D is unresolved. In germline, CDR1 is MDHEN, CDR2 SYDVKM. This CDR3 comprises 14 residues. V was trimmed by 7 bases and J by 0 bases, leaving 9 bases between them.

The rearrangement links TRBV7-3 to TRBJ2-7; TRBD2 aligns across 7 bases. Unmatched junction bases numbered 8, after V lost 4 bases and J lost 2 bases. In germline, CDR1 is SGHTA, CDR2 FQGTGA. CDR3 length: 15 residues. CDR3 sequence: CASSSLADAAYEQYF. The CDR3 nucleotides are TGTGCCAGCAGCTCTCTAGCGGACGCCGCCTACGAGCAGTACTTC. Full variable domain (rest looked up from reference TRBV7-3 and TRBJ2-7): GAGVSQTPSNKVTEKGKYVELRCDPISGHTALYWYRQSLGQGPEFLIYFQGTGAADDSGLPNDRFFAVRPEGSVSTLKIQRTERGDSAVYLCASSSLADAAYEQYFGPGTRLTVT.

V is TRBV5-4 and J is TRBJ1-2, with D unclear. Between the trimmed V and J ends, which lost 0 bases and 8 bases, there was a span of 5 bases. Germline-derived CDR1 and CDR2 are SGHNT and YYREEE (reference sequence). The CDR3 spans 11 residues. CDR3 residues: CASSLGLGYTF. Written as DNA, the CDR3 is TGTGCCAGCAGCTTGGGCTTGGGCTACACCTTC.

This rearrangement joins TRBV19 to TRBJ1-1, with 9 positions matching TRBD1. The CDR3 runs 16 residues. Germline V gene data show CDR1 as LNHDA and CDR2 as SQIVND (reference sequence). Unmatched junction bases numbered 16, after V lost 6 bases and J lost 8 bases. CDR3 in amino acids: CASRDGTGLTLNEAFF. The CDR3 nucleotides are TGTGCCAGTAGGGACGGGACAGGGTTAACACTGAACGAAGCTTTCTTT.

The rearrangement joins TRBV28 to TRBJ2-7, with D hard to call. This CDR3 contains 12 residues. Looked up from germline, CDR1 is MDHEN and CDR2 is SYDVKM. Trimming cost V 2 bases and J 4 bases, with 6 bases left between them. CDR3 nucleotides: TGTGCCAGCAGTTTAGCCAATTACGAGCAGTACTTC. Encoded protein: CASSLANYEQYF.

This clone was seen more than once but under ten times. The junction departs from germline at one end; a sequencing error may be responsible. The chain's CDR3 is CASSWAMNTEAFF. CDR3 DNA sequence: TGTGCTAGCAGCTGGGCGATGAACACTGAAGCTTTCTTT. This chain links TRBV7-7 with TRBJ1-1; D is ambiguous. The CDR3 is 13 residues long. Germline-derived CDR1 and CDR2 are SSHAT and FNYEAQ (reference sequence).

The rearrangement uses TRBV9 and TRBJ1-3; TRBD1 matches 8 bases. After removal of 1 base from V and 2 bases from J, the junction contained 5 bases not matched to a gene. The CDR3 contains 16 residues. Germline lookup yields CDR1 SGDLS and CDR2 YYNGEE. Written as DNA, the CDR3 is TGTGCCAGCAGCGTACAGGGGGCACCAGCTGGAAACACCATATATTTT. Translating it yields CASSVQGAPAGNTIYF.

The V gene is TRBV7-9, the J gene TRBJ2-3; D might be TRBD2 (6 bases). CDR1 is SEHNR and CDR2 is FQNEAQ in the germline V gene (reference sequence). This CDR3 is 14 amino acids long. V was pared by 6 bases and J by 9 bases, with 19 bases between. This CDR3 is CASSPRGDGGTQYF. The CDR3 region has the DNA TGTGCCAGCAGTCCCCGGGGAGACGGAGGGACGCAGTATTTT. Variable domain in full (rest from reference TRBV7-9 and TRBJ2-3): DTGVSQNPRHKITKRGQNVTFRCDPISEHNRLYWYRQTLGQGPEFLTYFQNEAQLEKSRLLSDRFSAERPKGSFSTLEIQRTEQGDSAMYLCASSPRGDGGTQYFGPGTRLTVL.

This clone has a single count. This same CDR3 is encoded by further DNA sequences in the sample. The chain uses TRBV6-6 and TRBJ2-5; the D is unclear. Germline values: CDR1 MNHNY, CDR2 SVGAGI (reference sequence). Between the trimmed V and J ends, which lost 0 bases and 5 bases, there was a span of 1 base. The CDR3 extends over 11 amino acids. The CDR3 loop is CASSYSETQYF. CDR3 DNA sequence: TGTGCCAGCAGTTACTCCGAGACCCAGTACTTC.

The CDR3 region is CASSSNINTEAFF. The CDR3 coding sequence is TGTGCCAGCAGCTCCAACATTAACACTGAAGCTTTCTTT. The gene calls are TRBV11-3 and TRBJ1-1; D unresolved. Germline CDR1 SGHNT, CDR2 YENEEA. Trimming removed 4 bases from V and 2 bases from J, with 8 bases in between. This CDR3 spans 13 amino acids. Full variable domain (rest looked up from reference TRBV11-3 and TRBJ1-1): EAGVVQSPRYKIIEKKQPVAFWCNPISGHNTLYWYLQNLGQGPELLIRYENEEAVDDSQLPKDRFSAERLKGVDSTLKIQPAELGDSAVYLCASSSNINTEAFFGQGTRLTVV.

The chain carries TRBV5-6 and TRBJ2-5; 7 bases are a match to TRBD1. The tail of the sequence fits TRBJ2-7 better, so the J call may be wrong. The V gene's germline CDR1 is SGHDT and CDR2 YYEEEE. The CDR3 has 16 amino acids. CDR3 sequence reads: CASRRGTVQPSYEQYF. CDR3 coding DNA: TGTGCCAGCAGACGTGGGACAGTCCAGCCCTCCTACGAGCAGTACTTC.

The rearrangement uses TRBV7-6 and TRBJ2-7; 12 nucleotides agree with TRBD2. Germline V gene sequence: CDR1 SGHVS, CDR2 FNYEAQ. This CDR3 region has 15 residues. V was pared by 3 bases and J by 2 bases, with 2 bases of the junction left unmatched. CDR3 sequence reads: CASSFGLAGTYEQYF. The CDR3 DNA reads as TGTGCCAGCAGCTTTGGACTAGCGGGAACCTACGAGCAGTACTTC.

The V gene is TRBV11-2, the J gene TRBJ2-5; possibly TRBD1 for D (5 bases). Looked up from germline, CDR1 is SGHAT and CDR2 is FQNNGV. The germline V and J ends were trimmed by 3 bases and 2 bases, with 13 bases remaining between them. The CDR3 consists of 15 residues. The CDR3 here is CASSFRPQGQETQYF. CDR3 DNA: TGTGCCAGCAGCTTCCGACCCCAGGGACAAGAGACCCAGTACTTC.

The J gene is TRBJ2-1, the V gene TRBV29-1, with 8 bases aligning to TRBD1. The germline V gene encodes CDR1 SQVTM and CDR2 ANQGSEA. The ends lost 4 bases at V and 3 bases at J; junction bases unmatched: 2. The CDR3 runs 13 residues. The CDR3 DNA reads as TGCAGCGTTGCAGGGGGCCTCTACAATGAGCAGTTCTTC. As protein: CSVAGGLYNEQFF.

V and J are TRBV25-1 and TRBJ1-1, with TRBD1 as a possible D gene (5 bases). Germline CDR1 MGHDK, CDR2 SYGVNS. V shed 6 bases and J shed 7 bases, with 12 bases lying between them. CDR3 length equals 12 residues. CDR3 DNA: TGTGCCAGCAGGGGTGATGACAGTGAAGCTTTCTTT. It codes for CASRGDDSEAFF.

This clone came up a few times. The chain is built from TRBV13 and TRBJ1-1; 8 bases are a match to TRBD1. Trimming removed 4 bases from V and 5 bases from J; junction bases left unmatched: 6. Germline V gene data show CDR1 as PRHDT and CDR2 as FYEKMQ (reference sequence). The CDR3 spans 14 residues. The CDR3 sequence: CASSSDRVITEAFF. DNA for the CDR3: TGTGCCAGCAGCTCGGACAGGGTAATAACTGAAGCTTTCTTT. The whole variable domain, remainder taken from reference TRBV13 and TRBJ1-1, is AAGVIQSPRHLIKEKRETATLKCYPIPRHDTVYWYQQGPGQDPQFLISFYEKMQSDKGSIPDRFSAQQFSDYHSELNMSSLELGDSALYFCASSSDRVITEAFFGQGTRLTVV.

This clone occurred a few times. The V and J genes are TRBV11-2 and TRBJ1-1, with 8 bases aligning to TRBD1. The J segment lost 2 bases and the V segment lost 3 bases, leaving 2 bases of the junction unmatched. Germline CDR1 is SGHAT and CDR2 is FQNNGV. The length of the CDR3 is 14 residues. The chain's CDR3 is CASSFGQGNTEAFF. The CDR3 DNA reads TGTGCCAGCAGCTTCGGACAGGGAAACACTGAAGCTTTCTTT. Using reference TRBV11-2 and TRBJ1-1 for the parts outside the CDR3, the full variable domain is EAGVAQSPRYKIIEKRQSVAFWCNPISGHATLYWYQQILGQGPKLLIQFQNNGVVDDSQLPKDRFSAERLKGVDSTLKIQPAKLEDSAVYLCASSFGQGNTEAFFGQGTRLTVV.

The rearrangement uses TRBV28 and TRBJ1-5; 9 bases agree with TRBD1. J gave up 6 bases and V 5 bases, and 11 bases lay outside the gene matches. Germline CDR1 and CDR2: MDHEN and SYDVKM. The CDR3 loop spans 16 amino acids. CDR3 region: CASSGRQGEISQPQHF. The CDR3 coding sequence is TGTGCCAGCAGTGGACGACAGGGGGAGATTAGTCAGCCCCAGCATTTT.

This clone has only a few counts. V and J are TRBV7-6 and TRBJ2-7, with a possible D match to TRBD1 (6 bases). The CDR3 has 14 amino acids. V was trimmed by 1 base and J by 2 bases, leaving 9 bases between them. Per the germline V gene, CDR1 is SGHVS and CDR2 is FNYEAQ. The CDR3 loop reads CASSLEAGAYEQYF. DNA for the CDR3: TGTGCCAGCAGCTTAGAGGCAGGGGCCTACGAGCAGTACTTC.

V usage is TRBV4-1 and J usage is TRBJ2-3, with D possibly TRBD2 on 5 matching bases. Trimming took off 0 bases at V and 5 bases at J, with 12 bases between the two ends. The CDR3 runs 15 residues. Germline-derived CDR1 and CDR2 are MGHRA and YSYEKL. The CDR3 nucleotides are TGCGCCAGCAGCCAAGATGGGCTAGCAGGAGATACGCAGTATTTT. It yields the protein CASSQDGLAGDTQYF.

This chain connects TRBV4-2 to TRBJ2-3, with TRBD2 matching 10 bases. Germline V gene sequence: CDR1 LGHNA, CDR2 YNFKEQ. The V segment lost 1 base and the J segment 5 bases; nucleotides outside the gene matches: 12. The CDR3 spans 18 residues. This CDR3 reads CASSQVKGLAPDRDTQYF. CDR3 bases: TGTGCCAGCAGCCAAGTTAAGGGACTAGCGCCGGACCGAGATACGCAGTATTTT.

The chain links TRBV5-1 to TRBJ2-3, with D possibly matching TRBD1 (5 bases). V dropped 0 bases and J dropped 6 bases, with 17 bases sitting between them. The germline V gene has CDR1 SGHRS and CDR2 YFSETQ. This CDR3 has 16 residues. The CDR3 sequence: CASSLEPPPGSDTQYF. CDR3 sequence (DNA): TGCGCCAGCAGCTTGGAGCCCCCTCCAGGGTCGGATACGCAGTATTTT.

This rearrangement joins TRBV5-1 to TRBJ2-7; 8 bases fit TRBD2. Germline loops: CDR1 SGHRS, CDR2 YFSETQ. V was pared by 0 bases and J by 4 bases, with 6 bases of the junction left unmatched. The CDR3 consists of 15 residues. The CDR3 loop is CASSLDTGGLYEQYF. The DNA for the CDR3 is TGCGCCAGCAGCTTGGATACGGGGGGGCTTTACGAGCAGTACTTC.

The rearrangement joins TRBV5-1 to TRBJ1-5; D remains unclear. V lost 4 bases and J lost 7, with 12 bases in between. The CDR3 length is 13 residues. The V gene's germline CDR1 is SGHRS and CDR2 YFSETQ. The CDR3 spells CASSQEPGQPQHF. The CDR3 DNA sequence: TGCGCCAGCAGCCAGGAACCGGGGCAGCCCCAGCATTTT. The entire variable domain, with the rest obtained from reference TRBV5-1 and TRBJ1-5, is as follows: KAGVTQTPRYLIKTRGQQVTLSCSPISGHRSVSWYQQTPGQGLQFLFEYFSETQRNKGNFPGRFSGRQFSNSRSEMNVSTLELGDSALYLCASSQEPGQPQHFGDGTRLSIL.